This T cell receptor beta chain was identified during a study of blood T cell repertoires in COVID-19. TCRdb's table, derived via immunoSEQ multiplex PCR, lists solely in-frame clones and lacks some. This table holds about 180,000 clones, around 73% found once. Input material: PBMCs or T cells enriched from blood (not recorded which). The source is a woman in her forties or fifties who had recovered from COVID-19.

In DNA form, the CDR3 reads TGTGCCAGCAGTTTAGGAGGTAGAACTAATGAAAAACTGTTTTTT. This translates into CASSLGGRTNEKLFF. The chain recombines TRBV28 with TRBJ1-4; D is unclear. CDR3 length: 15 amino acids. Germline CDR1 reads MDHEN; CDR2 reads SYDVKM. V was cut by 2 bases and J by 1 base, with 8 bases left in between.